This T cell receptor beta chain was recorded in a study of identical twins. MiXCR, run by TCRdb on the 5' RACE reads, gives a single entry per CDR3 protein. The table shows approximately 500,000 distinct CDR3 sequences, with 13% to 15% occurring only once. Comment on this clonotype: The antigen remains undetermined.

Findings and limits, study-wide: Among monozygotic twins, out-of-frame TCR alpha sharing exceeded what models predicted.

These sequences were also reported in another study, on yellow fever vaccine responses in identical twins.

The specimen was CD4+ T cells sorted from blood. The sequence was collected from a woman aged 18-35 years in good health.

In DNA form, the CDR3 reads TGTGCCAGCAGCTTATACATTTTCGGGGCCTACAATGAGCAGTTCTTC. Translated: CASSLYIFGAYNEQFF. The V call is TRBV7-2, the J call TRBJ2-1; a possible D gene is TRBD2 (5 bases). This CDR3 is built from 16 residues. The germline V and J ends were trimmed by 2 bases and 2 bases, with 13 bases remaining between them. The germline V gene has CDR1 SGHTA and CDR2 FQGNSA.